One T cell receptor beta chain is described in this entry. Clones were sequenced by immunoSEQ multiplex PCR, and TCRdb holds only the in-frame ones, with some missing. The sample records around 2,000,000 clones, around 95% being singletons. This record belongs to a study of shared clonotypes between healthy human individuals. Sequencing was done on a sample of naive CD4+ T cells sorted from blood. Subset of the sample: CD45RA+ positively selected. The TCR sequence derives from a man younger than 30 in good health.

CDR3 loop: CASGQPTGTDAFF. Here the CDR3 DNA reads TGTGCTAGTGGCCAACCGACCGGGACAGATGCTTTCTTT. The rearrangement uses TRBV12-5 and TRBJ1-1; 7 positions match TRBD1. The ends lost 6 bases at V and 11 bases at J; junction bases unmatched: 12. CDR1 and CDR2 (germline): LGHNT, FRNRAP. The CDR3 covers 13 residues.